This TCR beta chain is drawn from a study of blood T cell repertoires in COVID-19. Study-level information: COVID-19 samples, acute and convalescent, were from the United States, Italy and Spain. From T cells, B-cell-depleted T cells, or PBMCs came the material, which was cDNA or gDNA.

In the original workflow: Estimation of nucleated cell counts was performed using reference gene primer amplification. Produced via immunoSEQ multiplex PCR; TCRdb's table is partial and in-frame only. V and J calls and clone size come straight from that table; D and trimming were deduced from the DNA. The sample has around 300,000 clones; just over 90% are singletons. Looked up from germline, CDR1 is LNHDA and CDR2 is SQIVND (reference sequence). The CDR3 extends over 14 amino acids. The junction had 9 bases not matched to a gene; V was cut back by 10 bases and J by 4 bases. Seattle's cohort entered during active infection and was followed longitudinally.

Sequenced material: peripheral blood. The J gene is TRBJ1-2, the V gene TRBV19, with 10 nucleotides matching TRBD1. This sequence originates from a woman aged 30 to 39 with COVID-19, enrolled during active disease. CDR3 sequence: CATREGQGSYGYTF. DNA for the CDR3: TGTGCCACTAGGGAGGGACAGGGGTCCTATGGCTACACCTTC. Full variable domain (rest looked up from reference TRBV19 and TRBJ1-2): DGGITQSPKYLFRKEGQNVTLSCEQNLNHDAMYWYRQDPGQGLRLIYYSQIVNDFQKGDIAEGYSVSREKKESFPLTVTSAQKNPTAFYLCATREGQGSYGYTFGSGTRLTVV.